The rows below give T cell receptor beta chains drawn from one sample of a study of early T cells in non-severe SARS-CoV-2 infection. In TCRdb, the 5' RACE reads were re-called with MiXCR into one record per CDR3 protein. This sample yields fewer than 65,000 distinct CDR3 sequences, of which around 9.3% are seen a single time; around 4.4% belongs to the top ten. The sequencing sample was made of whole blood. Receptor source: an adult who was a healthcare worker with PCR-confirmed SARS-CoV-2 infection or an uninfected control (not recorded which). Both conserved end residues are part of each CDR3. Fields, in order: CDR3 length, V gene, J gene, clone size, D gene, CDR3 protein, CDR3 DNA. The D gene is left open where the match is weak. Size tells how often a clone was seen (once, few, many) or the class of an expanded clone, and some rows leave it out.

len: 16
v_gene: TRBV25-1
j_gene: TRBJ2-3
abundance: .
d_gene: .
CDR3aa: CASRPLGGAGTDTQYF
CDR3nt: TGTGCCAGCAGACCCCTCGGGGGTGCGGGCACAGATACGCAGTATTTT

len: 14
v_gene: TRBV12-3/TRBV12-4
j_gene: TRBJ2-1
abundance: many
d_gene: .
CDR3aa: CASSLARDGNEQFF
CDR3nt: TGTGCCAGCAGTTTAGCCCGTGACGGCAATGAGCAGTTCTTC

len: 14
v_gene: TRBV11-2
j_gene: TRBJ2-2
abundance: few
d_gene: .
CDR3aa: CASSPLGRGRELFF
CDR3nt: TGTGCCAGCAGCCCACTGGGGCGGGGTCGGGAGCTGTTTTTT

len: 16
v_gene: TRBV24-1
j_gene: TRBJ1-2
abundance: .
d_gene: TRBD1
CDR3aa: CATSENRGHPNYGYTF
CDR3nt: TGTGCCACCAGTGAGAACAGGGGCCACCCTAACTATGGCTACACCTTC

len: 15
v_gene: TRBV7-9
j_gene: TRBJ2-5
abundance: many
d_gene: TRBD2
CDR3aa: CASSSWTSGEETQYF
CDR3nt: TGTGCCAGCAGCTCCTGGACTAGCGGAGAAGAGACCCAGTACTTC

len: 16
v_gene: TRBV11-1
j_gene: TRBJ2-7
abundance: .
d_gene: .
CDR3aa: CASSLAGSGKSYEQYF
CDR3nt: TGTGCCAGCAGCTTAGCAGGGAGCGGAAAAAGCTACGAGCAGTACTTC

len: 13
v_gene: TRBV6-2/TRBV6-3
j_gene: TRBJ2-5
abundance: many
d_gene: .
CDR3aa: CASSLAPLGTQYF
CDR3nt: TGTGCCAGCAGCCTAGCGCCCCTAGGGACCCAGTACTTC

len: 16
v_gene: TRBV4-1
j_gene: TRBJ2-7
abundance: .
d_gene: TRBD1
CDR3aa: CASSQIARGRGPEQYF
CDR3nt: TGCGCCAGCAGCCAAATAGCCAGGGGCAGGGGGCCCGAGCAGTACTTC

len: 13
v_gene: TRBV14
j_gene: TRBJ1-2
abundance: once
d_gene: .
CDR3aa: CASSGGRRYGYTF
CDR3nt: TGTGCCAGCAGCGGGGGGCGCCGATATGGCTACACCTTC

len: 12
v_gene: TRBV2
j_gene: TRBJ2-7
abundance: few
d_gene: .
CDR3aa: CASSGQAYEQYF
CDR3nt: TGTGCCAGCAGTGGACAGGCATACGAGCAGTACTTC

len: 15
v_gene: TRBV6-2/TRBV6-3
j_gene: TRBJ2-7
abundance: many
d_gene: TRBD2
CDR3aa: CASSGWTSGMPEQYF
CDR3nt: TGTGCCAGCAGTGGATGGACTAGCGGGATGCCCGAGCAGTACTTC

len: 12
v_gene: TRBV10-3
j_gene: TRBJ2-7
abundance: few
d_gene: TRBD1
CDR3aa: CAIRDRVGEQYF
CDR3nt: TGTGCCATCAGGGACAGGGTGGGGGAGCAGTACTTC

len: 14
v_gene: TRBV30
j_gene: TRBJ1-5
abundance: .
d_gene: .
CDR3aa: CAWTPGGGNQPQHF
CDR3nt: TGTGCCTGGACTCCCGGCGGCGGTAATCAGCCCCAGCATTTT

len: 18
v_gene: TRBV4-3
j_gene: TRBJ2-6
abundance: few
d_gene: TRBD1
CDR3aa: CASSHLGTGFSGANVLTF
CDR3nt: TGCGCCAGCAGCCACCTCGGGACAGGGTTCTCTGGGGCCAACGTCCTGACTTTC

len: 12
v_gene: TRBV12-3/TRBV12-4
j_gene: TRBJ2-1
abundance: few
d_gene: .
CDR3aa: CASSLPPQEQFF
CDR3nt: TGTGCCAGCAGTTTACCTCCGCAGGAGCAGTTCTTC

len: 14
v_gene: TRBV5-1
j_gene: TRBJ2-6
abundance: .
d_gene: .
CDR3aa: CASSADPGANVLTF
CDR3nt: TGCGCCAGCAGCGCAGACCCCGGGGCCAACGTCCTGACTTTC

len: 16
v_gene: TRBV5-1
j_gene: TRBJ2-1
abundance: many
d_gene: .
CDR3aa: CAGSPQPGAVPNEQFF
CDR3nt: TGCGCCGGCTCACCCCAGCCGGGAGCTGTGCCCAATGAGCAGTTCTTC

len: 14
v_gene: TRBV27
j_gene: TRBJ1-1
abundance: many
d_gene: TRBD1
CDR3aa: CASSHGTGPTEAFF
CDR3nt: TGTGCCAGCAGTCATGGGACAGGGCCCACTGAAGCTTTCTTT

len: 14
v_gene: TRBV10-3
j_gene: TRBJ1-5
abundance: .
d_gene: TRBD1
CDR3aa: CAISRTGSDQPQHF
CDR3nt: TGTGCCATCAGTCGGACAGGGTCCGATCAGCCCCAGCATTTT

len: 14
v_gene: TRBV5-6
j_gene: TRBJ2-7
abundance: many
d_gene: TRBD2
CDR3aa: CASSLAGPGYEQYF
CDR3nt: TGTGCCAGCAGTTTAGCGGGCCCGGGCTACGAGCAGTACTTC

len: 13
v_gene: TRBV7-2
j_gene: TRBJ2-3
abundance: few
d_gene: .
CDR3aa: CASSPGGRDTQYF
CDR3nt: TGTGCCAGCAGCCCAGGAGGCAGAGATACGCAGTATTTT

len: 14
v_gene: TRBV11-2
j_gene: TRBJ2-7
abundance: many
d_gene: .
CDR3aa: CASSVGALAYEQYF
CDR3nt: TGTGCCAGCAGCGTGGGGGCACTAGCCTACGAGCAGTACTTC

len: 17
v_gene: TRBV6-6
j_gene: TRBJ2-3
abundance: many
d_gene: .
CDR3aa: CASSYSRAGSATDTQYF
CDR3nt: TGTGCCAGCAGTTACTCACGAGCGGGTTCTGCCACAGATACGCAGTATTTT

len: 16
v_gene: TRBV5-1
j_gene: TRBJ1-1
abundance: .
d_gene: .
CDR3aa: CASSISGNRVFTEAFF
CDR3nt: TGCGCCAGCAGCATATCCGGTAACAGGGTGTTTACTGAAGCTTTCTTT

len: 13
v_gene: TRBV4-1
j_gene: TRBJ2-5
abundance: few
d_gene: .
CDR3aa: CASSQEGQETQYF
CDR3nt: TGCGCCAGCAGCCAAGAGGGGCAAGAGACCCAGTACTTC

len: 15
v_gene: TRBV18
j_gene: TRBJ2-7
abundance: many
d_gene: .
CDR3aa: CASSPVGRVVGEQYF
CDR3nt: TGTGCCAGCTCACCGGTGGGCAGGGTAGTAGGCGAGCAGTACTTC

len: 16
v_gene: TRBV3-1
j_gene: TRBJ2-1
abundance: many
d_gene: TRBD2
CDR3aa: CASSPYRGGSYNEQFF
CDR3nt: TGTGCCAGCAGCCCTTACCGGGGGGGCTCCTACAATGAGCAGTTCTTC

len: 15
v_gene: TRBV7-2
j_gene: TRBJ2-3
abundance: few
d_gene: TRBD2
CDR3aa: CASSLNSGYTDTQYF
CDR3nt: TGTGCCAGCAGCTTAAATAGCGGGTACACAGATACGCAGTATTTT

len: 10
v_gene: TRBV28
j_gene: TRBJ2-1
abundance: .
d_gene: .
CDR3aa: CASKVNEQFF
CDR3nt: TGTGCCAGCAAAGTCAATGAGCAGTTCTTC

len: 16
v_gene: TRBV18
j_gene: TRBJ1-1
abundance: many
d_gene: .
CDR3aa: CASSLAPQGIGTEAFF
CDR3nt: TGTGCCAGCTCACTCGCCCCCCAGGGAATTGGTACTGAAGCTTTCTTT

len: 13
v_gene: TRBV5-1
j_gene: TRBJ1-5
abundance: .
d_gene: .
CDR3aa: CASSTEGDQPQHF
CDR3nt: TGCGCCAGCAGCACCGAGGGAGATCAGCCCCAGCATTTT

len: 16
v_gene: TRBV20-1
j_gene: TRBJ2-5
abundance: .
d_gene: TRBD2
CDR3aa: CSARDLGSGGAKTQYF
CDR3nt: TGCAGTGCTAGAGATTTGGGTAGCGGGGGGGCGAAGACCCAGTACTTC

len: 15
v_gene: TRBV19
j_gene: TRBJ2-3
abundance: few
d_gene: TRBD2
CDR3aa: CASSIGGGPKDTQYF
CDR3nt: TGTGCCAGTAGTATCGGGGGAGGGCCGAAAGATACGCAGTATTTT

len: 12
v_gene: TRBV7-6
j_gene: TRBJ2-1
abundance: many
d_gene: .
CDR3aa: CASSFRSNEQFF
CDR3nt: TGTGCCAGCAGCTTCCGGTCTAATGAGCAGTTCTTC

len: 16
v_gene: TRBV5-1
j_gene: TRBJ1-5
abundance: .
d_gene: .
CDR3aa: CASSPDAGFGNQPQHF
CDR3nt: TGCGCCAGCAGCCCAGACGCGGGTTTTGGCAATCAGCCCCAGCATTTT

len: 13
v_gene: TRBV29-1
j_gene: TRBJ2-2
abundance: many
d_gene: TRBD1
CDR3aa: CSAAGGDSGELFF
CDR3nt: TGCAGCGCCGCAGGGGGAGACTCCGGGGAGCTGTTTTTT

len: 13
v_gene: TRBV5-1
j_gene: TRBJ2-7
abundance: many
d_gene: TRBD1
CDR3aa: CASRTGGAREQYF
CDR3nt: TGCGCCAGCCGGACAGGGGGCGCCCGGGAGCAGTACTTC

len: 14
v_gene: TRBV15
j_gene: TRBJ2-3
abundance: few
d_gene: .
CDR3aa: CATGSGALSDTQYF
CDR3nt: TGTGCCACCGGTTCCGGAGCTCTGTCAGATACGCAGTATTTT

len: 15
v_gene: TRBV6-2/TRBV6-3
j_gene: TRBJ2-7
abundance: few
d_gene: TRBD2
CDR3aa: CASRGLAGSSYEQYF
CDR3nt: TGTGCCAGCAGAGGACTAGCGGGAAGCTCCTACGAGCAGTACTTC

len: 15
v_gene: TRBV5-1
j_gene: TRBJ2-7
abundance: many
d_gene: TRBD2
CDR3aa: CASSPGGGTAYEQYF
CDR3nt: TGCGCCAGCAGCCCGGGAGGAGGGACGGCCTACGAGCAGTACTTC

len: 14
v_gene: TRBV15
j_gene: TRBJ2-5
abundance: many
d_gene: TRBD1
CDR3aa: CATSRGDSKETQYF
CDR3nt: TGTGCCACCAGCAGGGGGGACAGTAAAGAGACCCAGTACTTC

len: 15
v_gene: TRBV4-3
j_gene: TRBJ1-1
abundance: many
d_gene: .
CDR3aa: CASSQDWTVNTEAFF
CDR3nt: TGCGCCAGCAGCCAAGATTGGACAGTCAACACTGAAGCTTTCTTT

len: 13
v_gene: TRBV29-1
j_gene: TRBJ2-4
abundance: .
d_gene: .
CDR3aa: CSVDLGWGNIQYF
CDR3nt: TGCAGCGTTGACTTAGGCTGGGGGAACATTCAGTACTTC

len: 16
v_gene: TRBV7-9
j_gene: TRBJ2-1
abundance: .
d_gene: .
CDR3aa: CASSPRLRLVYNEQFF
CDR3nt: TGTGCCAGCAGCCCTCGTCTCAGACTCGTCTACAATGAGCAGTTCTTC

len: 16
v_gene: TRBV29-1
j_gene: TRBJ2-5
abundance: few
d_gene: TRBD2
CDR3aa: CSVARPLGAGEETQYF
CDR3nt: TGCAGCGTTGCCCGCCCCTTGGGAGCGGGAGAAGAGACCCAGTACTTC

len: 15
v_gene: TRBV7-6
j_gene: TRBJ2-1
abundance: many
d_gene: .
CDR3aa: CASSSRAISYNEQFF
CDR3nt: TGTGCCAGCAGCTCTCGGGCGATTTCCTACAATGAGCAGTTCTTC

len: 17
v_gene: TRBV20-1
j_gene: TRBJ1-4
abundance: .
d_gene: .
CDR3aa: CSARALRGGLVNEKLFF
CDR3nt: TGCAGTGCTAGAGCCCTGCGGGGAGGGTTAGTTAATGAAAAACTGTTTTTT

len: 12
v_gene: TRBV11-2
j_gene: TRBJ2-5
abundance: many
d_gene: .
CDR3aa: CASSRPRETQYF
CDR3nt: TGTGCCAGCAGCCGTCCGAGGGAGACCCAGTACTTC

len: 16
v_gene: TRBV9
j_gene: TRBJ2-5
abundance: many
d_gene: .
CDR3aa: CASSAAKTGFRETQYF
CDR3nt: TGTGCCAGCAGCGCAGCGAAAACAGGGTTTCGTGAGACCCAGTACTTC

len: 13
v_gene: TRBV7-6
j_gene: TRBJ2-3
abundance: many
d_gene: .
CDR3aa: CASSHRQERTQYF
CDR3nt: TGTGCCAGCAGCCACAGACAGGAACGTACGCAGTATTTT

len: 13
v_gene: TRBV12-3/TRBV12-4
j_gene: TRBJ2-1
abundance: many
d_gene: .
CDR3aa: CASSFRATNEQFF
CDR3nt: TGTGCCAGCAGTTTTCGGGCCACCAATGAGCAGTTCTTC

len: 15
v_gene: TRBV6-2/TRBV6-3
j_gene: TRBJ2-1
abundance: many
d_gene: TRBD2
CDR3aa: CASSRRLAGGNEQFF
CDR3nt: TGTGCCAGCAGTCGGAGACTAGCGGGAGGGAATGAGCAGTTCTTC

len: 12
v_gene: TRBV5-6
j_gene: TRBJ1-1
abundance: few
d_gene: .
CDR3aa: CASSFGEAFAFF
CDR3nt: TGTGCCAGCAGCTTCGGTGAGGCATTTGCTTTCTTT

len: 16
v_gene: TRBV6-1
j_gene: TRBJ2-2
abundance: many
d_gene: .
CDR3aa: CASLGLRVPNTGELFF
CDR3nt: TGTGCCAGCCTCGGGCTACGCGTACCGAACACCGGGGAGCTGTTTTTT

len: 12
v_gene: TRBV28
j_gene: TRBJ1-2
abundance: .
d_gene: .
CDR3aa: CATSPQAYGYTF
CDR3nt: TGTGCCACCAGCCCGCAGGCGTATGGCTACACCTTC

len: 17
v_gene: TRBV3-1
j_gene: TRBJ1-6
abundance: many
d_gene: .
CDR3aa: CASSQGAAASYNSPLHF
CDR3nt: TGTGCCAGCAGCCAAGGAGCGGCGGCTTCCTATAATTCACCCCTCCACTTT

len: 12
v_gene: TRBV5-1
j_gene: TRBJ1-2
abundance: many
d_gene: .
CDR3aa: CASSLSGSGYTF
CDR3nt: TGCGCCAGCAGCTTGTCTGGGTCTGGCTACACCTTC